The rows below give T cell receptor beta chains drawn from one sample of a study of PD-L1 blockade in urothelial cancer. Sequenced by immunoSEQ multiplex PCR; TCRdb stores in-frame clones only, minus some. The sample holds about 95,000 clones; around 90% are singletons and the top ten take 1.5% to 2%. The sequencing here drew on PBMCs, taken around atezolizumab (anti-PD-L1) treatment. Receptors originate from a man aged 55 to 70 with urothelial cancer. Each CDR3 is given with its conserved first and last residue. The order of the fields is CDR3 protein, CDR3 DNA, V gene, clone size, D gene, J gene. A D gene is named only where the DNA matches it firmly. Only part of the rows carry a size: once, few, many, or a class if the clone is expanded.

CARPDRVVDEQYF	TGTGCCAGACCGGACAGGGTAGTTGACGAGCAGTACTTC	TRBV21-1	once	NA	TRBJ2-7
CASSLRRGQSSYNEQFF	TGTGCCAGCAGTTTAAGGAGGGGGCAAAGCTCCTACAATGAGCAGTTCTTC	TRBV28	NA	NA	TRBJ2-1
CASSLEATPAGQFF	TGTGCCAGCAGCTTAGAGGCCACCCCAGCGGGGCAGTTCTTC	TRBV7-2	NA	NA	TRBJ2-1
CASSRSRTVLYEQYF	TGTGCCAGCTCGAGGAGTAGGACAGTGCTCTACGAGCAGTACTTC	TRBV27	NA	NA	TRBJ2-7
CAWSQGIGEQYF	TGTGCCTGGTCACAGGGAATCGGAGAGCAGTACTTC	TRBV30	NA	NA	TRBJ2-7
CASSLVGDEQYF	TGTGCCAGCAGCCTCGTTGGAGACGAGCAGTACTTC	TRBV5-6	NA	NA	TRBJ2-7
CASSEAGAGGQADTQYF	TGTGCCAGCAGTGAAGCTGGCGCGGGGGGGCAGGCAGATACGCAGTATTTT	TRBV6-1	NA	TRBD2	TRBJ2-3
CASSAQTRGSSYNEQFF	TGTGCCAGCAGCGCGCAAACCCGGGGAAGCTCCTACAATGAGCAGTTCTTC	TRBV11-2	NA	NA	TRBJ2-1
CASRFSGGGKAYEQYF	TGTGCCAGCAGATTCAGCGGGGGGGGGAAAGCCTACGAGCAGTACTTC	TRBV28	once	TRBD2	TRBJ2-7
CASSQVRAAEAFF	TGTGCCAGCAGCCAAGTCAGGGCTGCCGAAGCTTTCTTT	TRBV4-2	few	NA	TRBJ1-1
CASSLRQNTEAFF	TGTGCCAGCAGCTTAAGACAGAACACTGAAGCTTTCTTT	TRBV7-2	NA	NA	TRBJ1-1
CASSKGLAETTDTQYF	TGCGCCAGCAGCAAGGGACTAGCGGAGACCACAGATACGCAGTATTTT	TRBV5-1	NA	TRBD2	TRBJ2-3
CASSYSSGTGELFF	TGTGCCAGCAGTTACTCGTCAGGCACCGGGGAGCTGTTTTTT	TRBV6-5	NA	NA	TRBJ2-2
CASSPQGIAQETQYF	TGTGCCAGTAGCCCACAGGGGATCGCCCAAGAGACCCAGTACTTC	TRBV19	NA	TRBD1	TRBJ2-5
CASSPRLVAEQYF	TGTGCCAGCAGTCCCAGACTAGTCGCCGAGCAGTACTTC	TRBV6-5	NA	NA	TRBJ2-7
CAWSVLGGRDSPLHF	TGTGCCTGGAGTGTACTAGGGGGTCGGGATTCACCCCTCCACTTT	TRBV30	few	NA	TRBJ1-6
CSVEKAVVALDTQYF	TGCAGCGTTGAAAAAGCTGTAGTAGCACTGGATACGCAGTATTTT	TRBV29-1	NA	NA	TRBJ2-3
CASSRGGQEYNSPLHF	TGCGCCAGCAGCCGCGGGGGACAGGAGTATAATTCACCCCTCCACTTT	TRBV5-1	NA	TRBD1	TRBJ1-6
CASSQDRAIEQFF	TGCGCCAGCAGCCAAGATCGCGCTATTGAGCAGTTCTTC	TRBV4-3	once	NA	TRBJ2-1
CASSLWSEQYF	TGTGCCAGCAGTTTATGGTCGGAGCAGTACTTC	TRBV28	NA	NA	TRBJ2-7
CATSRDTLSRQYF	TGTGCCACCAGCAGAGATACCCTATCTCGGCAGTACTTC	TRBV15	NA	NA	TRBJ2-7
CASSQMTANTEAFF	TGCGCCAGCAGCCAGATGACAGCGAACACTGAAGCTTTCTTT	TRBV4-3	NA	NA	TRBJ1-1
CASSGQLDNEQFF	TGCGCCAGCAGTGGACAGCTAGACAATGAGCAGTTCTTC	TRBV10-1	NA	NA	TRBJ2-1
CASSQDLNRGNYGYTF	TGCGCCAGCAGCCAAGATCTGAACAGGGGAAACTATGGCTACACCTTC	TRBV4-3	NA	TRBD1	TRBJ1-2
CAIRGTTPEYNEQFF	TGTGCCATCAGGGGGACTACCCCGGAATACAATGAGCAGTTCTTC	TRBV10-3	NA	TRBD2	TRBJ2-1
CASSVQQGAWETQYF	TGTGCCAGCAGCGTACAACAGGGGGCCTGGGAGACCCAGTACTTC	TRBV9	NA	TRBD1	TRBJ2-5
CASSYDRGGNTEAFF	TGTGCCAGTAGTTACGACAGGGGAGGGAACACTGAAGCTTTCTTT	TRBV19	NA	TRBD1	TRBJ1-1
CATRLGLAGAAGELFF	TGTGCCACCAGACTGGGACTAGCGGGGGCGGCCGGGGAGCTGTTTTTT	TRBV15	NA	TRBD2	TRBJ2-2
CASGRSGGLHEQYF	TGTGCCAGCGGCCGTAGCGGGGGGCTCCACGAGCAGTACTTC	TRBV6-1	NA	TRBD2	TRBJ2-7
CASSSGISRTEAFF	TGTGCCAGCAGCTCCGGTATCAGCAGGACTGAAGCTTTCTTT	TRBV5-6	NA	NA	TRBJ1-1
CASSQGTGGRSYYGYTF	TGTGCCAGCAGCCAGGGGACAGGGGGCAGGTCTTACTATGGCTACACCTTC	TRBV11-2	NA	TRBD1	TRBJ1-2
CASSLKVGGSYEQYF	TGTGCCAGCAGTTTAAAGGTCGGGGGATCCTACGAGCAGTACTTC	TRBV7-2	NA	NA	TRBJ2-7
CAWGPGLGDTGELFF	TGTGCCTGGGGACCGGGACTAGGGGACACCGGGGAGCTGTTTTTT	TRBV30	NA	TRBD2	TRBJ2-2
CASRTGGANQPQHF	TGTGCCAGCAGAACCGGGGGGGCCAATCAGCCCCAGCATTTT	TRBV2	few	NA	TRBJ1-5
CASSLPGQGTETQYF	TGTGCCAGCAGTCTGCCGGGACAGGGGACAGAGACCCAGTACTTC	TRBV28	NA	TRBD1	TRBJ2-5
CSARIGGEQFF	TGCAGTGCTAGAATAGGGGGTGAGCAGTTCTTC	TRBV20-1	NA	NA	TRBJ2-1
CASRGFELGTDTQYF	TGCGCCAGCCGGGGGTTTGAGTTGGGCACAGATACGCAGTATTTT	TRBV4-1	NA	NA	TRBJ2-3
CASSLATGTEPQHF	TGTGCCAGCAGCCTCGCGACAGGGACTGAGCCCCAGCATTTT	TRBV2	NA	TRBD1	TRBJ1-5
CASSYPRGGANTEAFF	TGTGCCAGCAGTTATCCTCGCGGAGGGGCGAACACTGAAGCTTTCTTT	TRBV6-5	NA	NA	TRBJ1-1
CAISDPPLAFF	TGTGCCATCAGTGACCCCCCTTTAGCTTTCTTT	TRBV10-3	NA	NA	TRBJ1-1
CASSLKAGSNEQFF	TGTGCCAGCAGCTTAAAGGCAGGCAGCAATGAGCAGTTCTTC	TRBV7-3	NA	NA	TRBJ2-1
CASSISGANTGELFF	TGTGCCAGCAGCATTAGCGGGGCGAACACCGGGGAGCTGTTTTTT	TRBV9	NA	TRBD2	TRBJ2-2
CASSVEDQGSPLHF	TGTGCCAGCAGCGTAGAGGATCAGGGATCACCCCTCCACTTT	TRBV6-5	few	NA	TRBJ1-6
CASRNAIGHPLSGANVLTF	TGTGCCAGTAGGAATGCGATCGGACACCCCCTATCTGGGGCCAACGTCCTGACTTTC	TRBV19	NA	NA	TRBJ2-6
CASSLPAGQGLGTDTQYF	TGTGCCAGCAGCCTACCAGCAGGTCAGGGGCTTGGCACAGATACGCAGTATTTT	TRBV4-2	NA	NA	TRBJ2-3
CASSQGGRGQETQYF	TGCGCCAGCAGCCAAGGTGGCAGGGGCCAAGAGACCCAGTACTTC	TRBV4-3	once	NA	TRBJ2-5
CASSQEVSLGTQYF	TGTGCCAGCAGCCAGGAGGTATCGCTTGGGACCCAGTACTTC	TRBV7-2	NA	NA	TRBJ2-5
CASSQEGQGISNTEAFF	TGTGCCAGCAGCCAAGAAGGGCAGGGGATCTCGAACACTGAAGCTTTCTTT	TRBV4-2	NA	NA	TRBJ1-1
CASRDRGLVFGQYF	TGTGCCAGCAGAGACAGGGGCCTTGTTTTTGGGCAGTACTTC	TRBV2	NA	TRBD1	TRBJ2-7
CASSQYRGGSSGNTIYF	TGTGCCAGCAGCCAATACAGGGGGGGAAGCTCTGGAAACACCATATATTTT	TRBV4-2	NA	TRBD1	TRBJ1-3
CASSLRSVGDRGNTEAFF	TGCGCCAGCAGCCTAAGATCCGTGGGGGACAGGGGGAACACTGAAGCTTTCTTT	TRBV4-1	NA	TRBD1	TRBJ1-1
CASRDRSGNTEAFF	TGCGCCTCCCGCGATCGGTCAGGGAACACTGAAGCTTTCTTT	TRBV5-1	NA	NA	TRBJ1-1
CASKQGSYEQYF	TGTGCCAGCAAACAGGGGAGCTACGAGCAGTACTTC	TRBV6-6	once	TRBD1	TRBJ2-7